This T cell receptor (beta chain) was recorded in a study of T cells in Graves' hyperthyroidism and ophthalmopathy (dated by TCRdb to about 2019). Concerning the study at large: Peripheral blood samples were taken at the time of initial diagnosis, prior to any treatment. The roughly 100 discovery patients were randomly divided into training and test sets at a 7:3 ratio. TCR V-J signatures able to tell the groups apart were searched for in a discovery cohort of 100 patients, of whom 43 had Graves' ophthalmopathy and about 60 had stable Graves' hyperthyroidism. The paper describes TCR Vbeta CDR3 sequencing of about 140 peripheral blood samples, made up of 43 ophthalmopathy patients, 70 to 75 hyperthyroidism patients and 17 progressor patients. Following sampling, methimazole starting at 30 mg daily was given to hyperthyroidism patients, and high-dose intravenous methylprednisolone was given to ophthalmopathy patients. In addition, the study compared T-cell repertoires in thyroid tissue and in blood from six Graves' hyperthyroidism patients. Whether ophthalmopathy could be predicted prospectively was tested in an independent validation cohort made up of roughly 19 hyperthyroidism patients plus 17 patients who later progressed to ophthalmopathy. The full study reports these points: No statistical method was used to set the sample size in advance, and investigators knew the group allocation. In validation, the model predicted progression to ophthalmopathy with just under 71% sensitivity and 72% to 85% specificity, a median of about 6.7 months before onset. A model built on a 13 V-J signature distinguished ophthalmopathy from stable hyperthyroidism, reaching about 88% sensitivity and under 84% specificity in cross-validation and 80%/75% in testing. Blood samples also contained most of the expanded thyroid clonotypes (frequency above 0.001), which suggests that blood repertoires may reflect thyroid immune responses.

This clonotype was picked up many times. Its antigen is not yet known. No base qualities exist here, and no much larger clone lies one base off it. The TCR beta CDR3 regions were amplified from the RNA transcripts. A first-round RT-PCR of the TCR CDR3 used the HTBI primer set with the Qiagen OneStep RT-PCR kit. A second multiplex PCR round built the libraries, followed by size selection and purification. Sequencing of the libraries was done on an Illumina HiSeq2000 using paired-end 100 bp reads. As for how the authors treated the data: SOAPnuke was used to process the raw data, removing reads that contained adapters or uncalled bases, had a mean Phred below 15, or lacked an exact match to the constant primer or identifier. COPE v1.2.5 was used to merge high-quality paired reads, and clonotypes were defined as unique nucleotide sequences. MiTCR v1.1 was used to align clonotypes to the IMGT TRBV, TRBD and TRBJ reference segments. Only V-J combinations with frequency above 0.0001, covering 99% to 99.2% of repertoires, were analysed. A TCS score was defined as the ratio between F50 (clonal expansion) and ExV (chaos), using BLOSUM62-based TCRdist between CDR3 peptides within each V-J. Welch's t-statistics and random forest reduced roughly 530 V-J features to under 15, which were used in a naive Bayes classifier (R e1071). In TCRdb, the public reads were trimmed at Q25 with fastp and aligned with MiXCR, with productive beta chains retained. Rows with one shared CDR3 protein collapse into an entry with the most common genes and DNA. In this record, the V and J calls reflect TCRdb's handling and not the investigators' own analysis. Recorded for this sample are hundreds of thousands of distinct CDR3 sequences; approximately 15% of them occurred a single time. The ten largest clones take up almost 6% of the sample.

The germline V gene gives CDR1 as SQVTM and CDR2 as ANQGSEA. The CDR3 runs 13 amino acids, cysteine and phenylalanine included. The retained sequence is limited to the CDR3, 39 bases, with the frame set at the first base. Cut back by 5 bases and 1 base, the V and J ends lie 11 bases apart. Hyperthyroidism patients were aged 18 to 65 years and newly diagnosed, with disease duration of less than 2 months. Exclusion was applied to patients with uncontrolled infections, other autoimmune diseases, pregnancy or lactation. Diagnoses were established on the basis of clinical symptoms, serum thyroxine and TRAb, thyroid ultrasound, and orbital computed tomography. Blood from progressor patients was drawn when they were first diagnosed with hyperthyroidism, before any ophthalmopathy symptoms appeared. Ficoll-Paque density gradient centrifugation was used to isolate PBMCs from about 10 ml of fresh peripheral blood. Progressor patients were first diagnosed with Graves' hyperthyroidism and then developed ophthalmopathy during follow-up. Trizol reagent was used to extract total RNA, and RNA quality was then checked on an Agilent 2100 Bioanalyzer.

This sequence originates from a woman in her thirties with Graves' hyperthyroidism that later progressed to Graves' ophthalmopathy. The specimen was blood. The rearranged segments are TRBV29-1 and TRBJ2-5; 5 matching bases give a weak D call of TRBD2. The CDR3 has the sequence CSVPPGFQETQYF. DNA sequence: TGCAGCGTTCCCCCGGGGTTCCAAGAGACCCAGTACTTC.